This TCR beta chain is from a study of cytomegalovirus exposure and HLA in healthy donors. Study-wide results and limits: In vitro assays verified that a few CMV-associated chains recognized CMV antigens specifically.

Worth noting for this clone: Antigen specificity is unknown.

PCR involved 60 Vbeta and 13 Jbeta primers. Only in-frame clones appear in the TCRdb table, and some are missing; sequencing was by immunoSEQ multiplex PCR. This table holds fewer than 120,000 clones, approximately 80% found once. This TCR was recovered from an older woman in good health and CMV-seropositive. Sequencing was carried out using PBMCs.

The CDR3 loop is CASSPGLAVYNEQFF. CDR3 nucleotides: TGTGCCAGCAGCCCGGGACTAGCGGTCTACAATGAGCAGTTCTTC. The chain combines TRBV5-4 with TRBJ2-1; 11 bases are shared with TRBD2. This CDR3 has 15 amino acids. The J segment lost 3 bases and the V segment lost 4 bases, leaving 3 bases of the junction unmatched. Germline V gene data show CDR1 as SGHNT and CDR2 as YYREEE (reference sequence).